One and the same sample provided the 18 T cell receptor beta chains below, sequenced in a study of blood T cells in healthy people across ages. A J-beta primer mix and a sample-barcoded 5' primer were used in a second PCR of roughly 7 to 12 cycles. TCRdb independently ran MiXCR on the 5' RACE reads; one entry per CDR3 protein. The sample has roughly 1,100,000 distinct CDR3 sequences, under 30% seen once. The same sample was also studied in work on T cells of mothers and their children.

Sequencing was done on a sample of blood. The receptor set was obtained from a girl between 2 and 10 years old in good health.

The rearrangement joins TRBV6-4 to TRBJ1-1; D is uncertain. The germline V and J ends were trimmed by 5 bases and 1 base, with 8 bases remaining between them. This CDR3 contains 13 residues. In germline, CDR1 is MRHNA, CDR2 SNTAGT. The CDR3 DNA sequence: TGTGCCAGCAGTTATGACGGGAACACTGAAGCTTTCTTT. It yields the protein CASSYDGNTEAFF.

The chain carries TRBV12-3 or TRBV12-4 and TRBJ1-2; tentative D call: TRBD1 (5 bases). This CDR3 comprises 14 residues. The V end lost 6 bases, the J end lost 1 base, and 12 bases lay between the germline ends. CDR3 nucleotides: TGTGCCAGCAGCCCGGGAGACAGTAACTATGGCTACACCTTC. Translated: CASSPGDSNYGYTF.

This clonotype was counted between two and nine times. The chain recombines TRBV6-1 with TRBJ2-1; 7 bases are shared with TRBD2. In germline, CDR1 is MNHNS, CDR2 SASEGT. This CDR3 has 15 amino acids. The J segment lost 3 bases and the V segment lost 4 bases, leaving 6 bases of the junction unmatched. The DNA for the CDR3 is TGTGCCAGCAGTGTTTTGGGGGGGGACTACAATGAGCAGTTCTTC. The encoded protein is CASSVLGGDYNEQFF.

The chain carries TRBV7-2 and TRBJ1-5; D unresolved. Trimming left V 5 bases short and J 7 bases short, with 12 bases between. Germline loops: CDR1 SGHTA, CDR2 FQGNSA. This CDR3 comprises 13 residues. The CDR3 DNA is TGTGCCAGCAGCCCTCAAGGGCGGCAGCCCCAGCATTTT. Residues: CASSPQGRQPQHF.

This clonotype was seen only a few times. This sequence joins TRBV7-2 and TRBJ1-2, with D unresolved. The germline V gene has CDR1 SGHTA and CDR2 FQGNSA. The CDR3 is 12 residues long. The germline V and J ends were trimmed by 3 bases and 7 bases, with 9 bases remaining between them. CDR3 residues: CASSFRWGGYTF. DNA for the CDR3: TGTGCCAGCAGCTTTCGGTGGGGTGGCTACACCTTC.

The V gene is TRBV9, the J gene TRBJ2-2; 7 nucleotides line up with TRBD1. The V gene end was trimmed by 0 bases and the J gene end by 5 bases; junction bases not matched to a gene: 4. The CDR3 sequence is 15 residues long. Germline assignment: CDR1 SGDLS and CDR2 YYNGEE. CDR3 nucleotide sequence: TGTGCCAGCAGCGTAGAAGGGGGCCGGACCGGGGAGCTGTTTTTT. As protein: CASSVEGGRTGELFF. The full variable domain, with the rest looked up from reference TRBV9 and TRBJ2-2, is DSGVTQTPKHLITATGQRVTLRCSPRSGDLSVYWYQQSLDQGLQFLIQYYNGEERAKGNILERFSAQQFPDLHSELNLSSLELGDSALYFCASSVEGGRTGELFFGEGSRLTVL.

This clonotype was detected a few times. The rearrangement links TRBV7-2 to TRBJ2-5, with unresolved D. The tail of the sequence fits TRBJ2-7 better, so the J call may be wrong. The CDR3 contains 15 residues. Looked up from germline, CDR1 is SGHTA and CDR2 is FQGNSA. CDR3 region: CASSLAGSPRNEQYF. CDR3 sequence (DNA): TGTGCCAGCAGCTTAGCTGGCAGTCCGAGGAACGAGCAGTACTTC.

On this clonotype: The junction differs from germline at one of its ends, possibly a read error. This sequence joins TRBV9 and TRBJ2-3, with D perhaps being TRBD1 or TRBD2 (5 bases each). CDR3 size: 14 residues. Germline V lookup: CDR1 SGDLS, CDR2 YYNGEE. The CDR3 DNA reads as TGTGCCAGCAGTGTAGCCGGGGCGCGAGATACGCAGTATTTT. Protein product: CASSVAGARDTQYF.

This rearrangement joins TRBV6-6 to TRBJ1-1; D gene ambiguous. Germline V CDR1 and CDR2: MNHNY, SVGAGI (reference sequence). Trimming shortened V by 6 bases and J by 9 bases, and 23 bases separated the two germline ends. This CDR3 is built from 15 residues. The DNA for the CDR3 is TGTGCCAGCAGCCCCACGCTAGCTCCCATAGACCAAGCTTTCTTT. Protein: CASSPTLAPIDQAFF.

This clonotype was counted only a few times. The chain links TRBV18 to TRBJ1-1, with D uncertain. V gave up 6 bases and J gave up 4 bases, with 12 bases separating them. Germline V gene lookup returns CDR1 KGHSH and CDR2 LQKENI. This CDR3 is 13 amino acids long. CDR3 protein: CASSSPVITEAFF. The CDR3 DNA reads as TGTGCCAGCTCCTCCCCAGTTATCACTGAAGCTTTCTTT.

This chain joins TRBV6-5 and TRBJ2-1; TRBD2 might be the D (6 bases). The end of the DNA aligns better with TRBJ2-5, so the J call may be wrong. The germline V gene encodes CDR1 MNHEY and CDR2 SVGAGI. The CDR3 loop spans 13 amino acids. This CDR3 is CASSRGKLETQYF. The CDR3 bases are TGTGCCAGCTCACGCGGGAAATTGGAGACCCAGTACTTC.

As regards this clonotype: A junction boundary mismatches the germline segment, possibly from a read error. The V call is TRBV7-2, the J call TRBJ2-2; D tentatively fits TRBD1 or TRBD2 (5 bases each). The CDR3 covers 16 residues. CDR1 is SGHTA, CDR2 FQGNSA, per germline. This CDR3 is CASGLMGRSGTGELFF. DNA for the CDR3: TGTGCCAGCGGCTTAATGGGACGGAGTGGGACCGGGGAGCTGTTTTTT.

Only one count was recorded for this clonotype. This chain links TRBV20-1 with TRBJ1-4; 8 bases fit TRBD1. The germline CDR1 and CDR2 sequences are DFQATT and SNEGSKA (reference sequence). V was clipped by 4 bases and J by 6 bases; unmatched bases: 13. The CDR3 is 16 residues long. CDR3: CSANAAGGGLDEKLFF. In nucleotides, the CDR3 is TGCAGTGCTAACGCCGCAGGGGGCGGATTGGATGAAAAACTGTTTTTT.

This chain joins TRBV6-1 and TRBJ2-5; 8 positions agree with TRBD2. This CDR3 has 15 residues. The germline V gene encodes CDR1 MNHNS and CDR2 SASEGT. The ends lost 1 base at V and 5 bases at J; junction bases unmatched: 6. The CDR3 reads CASSEVSSGYETQYF. The CDR3 DNA reads TGTGCCAGCAGTGAAGTCTCTAGCGGGTATGAGACCCAGTACTTC.

The chain recombines TRBV29-1 with TRBJ2-2, with 7 bases aligning to TRBD2. CDR1 and CDR2 from the germline V gene are SQVTM and ANQGSEA. Trimming cost V 6 bases and J 1 base; bases outside gene matches: 5. This CDR3 spans 14 amino acids. In DNA, the CDR3 is TGCAGCGTCAGACGGGGGGAGAACACCGGGGAGCTGTTTTTT. It is translated as CSVRRGENTGELFF.

This clonotype was seen a few times. The genes are TRBV29-1 and TRBJ2-7; D unresolved. The CDR3 loop spans 11 amino acids. Trimming took 4 bases from V and 4 from J, leaving 8 bases between them. Per germline, CDR1 SQVTM and CDR2 ANQGSEA. CDR3 amino acids: CSVVAYYEQYF. The CDR3 region has the DNA TGCAGCGTTGTCGCCTATTACGAGCAGTACTTC.

This chain connects TRBV29-1 to TRBJ2-1; D unresolved. V dropped 3 bases and J dropped 2 bases, with 17 bases sitting between them. This CDR3 comprises 16 residues. The germline V gene encodes CDR1 SQVTM and CDR2 ANQGSEA. CDR3 sequence: CSVDGRTTGTYNEQFF. The CDR3 nucleotides are TGCAGCGTTGATGGCAGAACCACTGGTACCTACAATGAGCAGTTCTTC.

This chain connects TRBV29-1 to TRBJ2-1, with D possibly called TRBD1 or TRBD2 (5 bases each). This CDR3 comprises 13 residues. Trimming took off 7 bases at V and 3 bases at J, with 13 bases between the two ends. CDR1 is SQVTM, CDR2 ANQGSEA, per germline. Written as DNA, the CDR3 is TGCAGCGATGTTAGTGGGGGCTACAATGAGCAGTTCTTC. Protein: CSDVSGGYNEQFF.